This entry concerns a single TCR beta chain. No cognate antigen has been identified for it. Qualities for individual bases were not recorded, and no much larger clone is one base off. The sample is drawn from a study of T cell clones after liver transplantation (dated by TCRdb to about 2019). In terms of the full investigation: The samples were obtained from ITN030ST, a randomized trial that attempted immunosuppression withdrawal within 2 years after liver transplantation. The studied cohort comprised 8 liver transplant recipients, 3 classified as tolerant and 5 as non-tolerant. Blood samples were collected pre-transplant, then pre-randomization ahead of withdrawal, and finally post-randomization once withdrawal had either been completed or failed. As an antigen-independent comparator for donor-reactive sequences, third party-reactive TCRbeta sequences were also identified from pre-transplant MLRs. Tolerance meant complete immunosuppression withdrawal for at least one year without liver enzymes rising beyond twice the upper limit of normal. Until randomization at 12-24 months post-transplant, subjects were given standard immunosuppression, with no induction therapy. Donor-reactive T cell clones were identified by TCRbeta sequencing after a pre-transplant mixed lymphocyte reaction and then tracked in post-transplant blood. Of the eight recipients, a few were HCV-positive, while the remaining recipients had been transplanted for non-autoimmune, non-viral indications. What the study reported, not specific to this receptor: Because of small, heterogeneous patient numbers and non-standardized post-transplant time points, the conclusions were only preliminary. Low numbers of available donor cells limited the measurable donor-reactive repertoire in a couple of subjects. Once repertoire turnover was taken into account, donor-reactive detection showed a significant reduction for CD4 in 7 of 8 subjects and for CD8 in 8 of 8. Circulating donor-reactive CD4 TCRbeta sequences fell significantly post-transplant in most of the 8 subjects, irrespective of tolerance or HCV status. Without allograft tissue specimens, donor-reactive T cells may have migrated into the graft rather than being deleted. Donor-reactive sequences decreased more than third party-reactive sequences, which suggests partial antigen-specific deletion that was not related to withdrawal success.

Trimming leaves V shorter by 5 bases and J shorter by 4 bases, with the junction holding 14 bases beyond the gene matches. From its cysteine to its phenylalanine, the CDR3 spans 18 amino acids. CDR3 DNA only is kept here, 54 bases in frame from base 1. The germline V gene (reference sequence) specifies SGHNT as CDR1 and YYREEE as CDR2. High-throughput TCRbeta CDR3 sequencing of frozen genomic DNA was performed by immunoSEQ, including PCR amplification, mapping, bias correction and internal controls. The paper's processing steps were these. Productive rearrangements were retained, and unique TCRbeta sequences were defined by the CDR3 nucleotide sequence together with the V and J gene. A sequence counted as donor-reactive only if the sequence showed at least 5-fold expansion in CFSE-low cells compared with unstimulated pre-transplant cells and had a frequency of at least 0.01%. Minimum frequency thresholds were set for each subject on the basis of the unstimulated sample with the lowest template count, so that a detection power of at least 90% was ensured. Jensen-Shannon divergence between the top 1000 TCRbeta sequences post-transplant and pre-transplant was used to measure repertoire turnover. Changes in detection of donor-reactive sequences were tested with two-sided Fisher's exact tests. This is the immuneACCESS table as TCRdb keeps it, with only in-frame sequences that have V and J called. A part of the clones is gone; compared with another copy, unresolved V genes explain less than half, and the rest is unexplained. The D gene and trimming were derived from the DNA, and the V and J assignments and clone size from that table. In this sample the table shows tens of thousands of clones, 85% to 90% of which occur a single time. The ten largest make up around 15% of the sample.

Unstimulated PBMCs, after thawing, were stained for CD3, CD4 and CD8 and then FACS-sorted into CD3+CD4+ and CD3+CD8+ populations. All 8 studied subjects were randomized to immunosuppression withdrawal. Genomic DNA was isolated with the Qiagen DNeasy Blood and Tissue Kit. The TCR sequence derives from a human patient who received a liver transplant. Some T cells present after a transplant may be cells of the graft donor. The sample here was CD8+ T cells from blood, taken 12 months after liver transplant. The V and J genes are TRBV5-4 and TRBJ2-1, with 11 bases in between that match TRBD1. The DNA reads as follows: TGTGCCAGCAGACACGGACAGGGGGCGAATTTCGGTTACAATGAGCAGTTCTTC. Its protein product is CASRHGQGANFGYNEQFF.